The 2 T cell receptor beta chains reported below all come from one sample, sequenced in a study of T-cell reconstitution after alpha-beta-depleted transplantation in children. As it was prepared, the TCRbeta library received unique molecular identifiers. Via MiXCR, TCRdb re-called the PCR reads, giving one row per CDR3 protein. Of fewer than 450,000 distinct CDR3 sequences in the sample, about 16% are singletons; the top ten hold roughly 40%. Sequences were derived from PBMCs, mostly from graft donor cells, sampled 360 days after TCRalphabeta/CD19-depleted stem cell transplant. These receptors originate from a male patient between 2 and 10 years old who had a stem cell transplant for acute lymphoblastic leukemia, so the T cells may come from the graft donor.

In this sample, this clonotype turned up a few times. The rearrangement joins TRBV3-1 to TRBJ2-1; 9 bases match TRBD2. Trimming removed 3 bases from V and 9 bases from J; junction bases left unmatched: 15. CDR3 length: 17 amino acids. Looked up from germline, CDR1 is LGHDT and CDR2 is YNNKEL (reference sequence). CDR3 sequence: CASSHREGGLAVREQFF. CDR3 in DNA: TGTGCCAGCAGCCACAGAGAGGGGGGACTAGCTGTGCGTGAGCAGTTCTTC.

Ten or more counts support this clonotype. The J gene is TRBJ2-7, the V gene TRBV14; D ambiguous. Germline V gene sequence: CDR1 SGHDN, CDR2 FVKESK. The CDR3 contains 12 residues. Trimming left V 0 bases short and J 13 bases short, with 13 bases between. CDR3 residues: CASSQEMERSYF. CDR3 bases: TGTGCCAGCAGCCAAGAAATGGAACGGAGCTACTTC.